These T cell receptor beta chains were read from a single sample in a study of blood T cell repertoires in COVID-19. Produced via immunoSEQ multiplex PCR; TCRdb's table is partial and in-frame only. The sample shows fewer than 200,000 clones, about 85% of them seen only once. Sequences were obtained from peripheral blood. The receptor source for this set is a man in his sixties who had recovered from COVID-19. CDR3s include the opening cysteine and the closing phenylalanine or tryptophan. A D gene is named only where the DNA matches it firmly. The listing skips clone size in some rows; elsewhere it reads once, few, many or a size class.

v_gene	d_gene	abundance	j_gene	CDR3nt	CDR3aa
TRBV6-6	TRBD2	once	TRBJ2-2	TGTGCCAGCAGTTATTTACTAGCGTCGAACACCGGGGAGCTGTTTTTT	CASSYLLASNTGELFF
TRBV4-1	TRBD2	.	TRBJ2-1	TGCGCCAGCAGCCACCTCGAGCGGGGGACTTACAATGAGCAGTTCTTC	CASSHLERGTYNEQFF
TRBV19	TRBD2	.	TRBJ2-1	TGTGCCAGTAGTAGGGGACTACCGCGCAACAATGAGCAGTTCTTC	CASSRGLPRNNEQFF
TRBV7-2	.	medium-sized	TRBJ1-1	TGTGCCAGCAGCAAGACAGCCGTGAACACTGAAGCTTTCTTT	CASSKTAVNTEAFF
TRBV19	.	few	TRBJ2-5	TGTGCCAGTAGTATCATAGAACGGGAGACCCAGTACTTC	CASSIIERETQYF
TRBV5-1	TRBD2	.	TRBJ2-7	TGCGCCAGCTCCCAAAACCTGGACAGCGGGGGTGTCTACGAGCAGTACTTC	CASSQNLDSGGVYEQYF
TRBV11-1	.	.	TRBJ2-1	TGTGCCAGCAGCTTAGACAGGGTCCATGAGCAGTTCTTC	CASSLDRVHEQFF
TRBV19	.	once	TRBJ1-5	TGTGCCACTAAGTATAGCAATCAGCCCCAGCATTTT	CATKYSNQPQHF
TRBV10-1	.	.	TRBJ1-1	TGCGCCAGCAGTGGGCCGAAAGACACTGAAGCTTTCTTT	CASSGPKDTEAFF
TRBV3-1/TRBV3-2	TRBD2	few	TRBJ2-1	TGTGCCAGCAGCGAACTAGCGGGGGCCTACAATGAGCAGTTCTTC	CASSELAGAYNEQFF
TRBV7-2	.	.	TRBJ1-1	TGTGCCAGCAGCCAGAACACTGAAGCTTTCTTT	CASSQNTEAFF
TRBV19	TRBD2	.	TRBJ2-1	TGTGCCAGTAGTAGAAAACTAGCGGGGGGGCCGGGCAATGAGCAGTTCTTC	CASSRKLAGGPGNEQFF
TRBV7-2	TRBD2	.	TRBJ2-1	TGTGCCAGCAGCTTCGGGGGGGCCCCCGGGGTTCAGCAGTTCTTC	CASSFGGAPGVQQFF
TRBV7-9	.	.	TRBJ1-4	TGTGCCAGCAGCTTAGGGACAGCTGCAACTAATGAAAAACTGTTTTTT	CASSLGTAATNEKLFF
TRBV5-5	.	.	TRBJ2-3	TGTGCCAGCAGCTTTCTGGGGACTAGCACAGATACGCAGTATTTT	CASSFLGTSTDTQYF
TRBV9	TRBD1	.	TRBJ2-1	TGTGCCAGCAGCGCGATCAGGGGGCCCTACAATGAGCAGTTCTTC	CASSAIRGPYNEQFF
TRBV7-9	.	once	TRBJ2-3	TGTGCCAGCAGCTTAGATCTGGGGGGTCGCGGAGATACGCAGTATTTT	CASSLDLGGRGDTQYF
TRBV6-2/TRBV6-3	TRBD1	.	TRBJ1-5	TGTGCCAGCAGTTGGAGTTCTCCGGGACAGGGCTCAAATCAGCCCCAGCATTTT	CASSWSSPGQGSNQPQHF
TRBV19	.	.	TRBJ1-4	TGTGCCTCATCCAATCATGCAACTAATGAAAAACTGTTTTTT	CASSNHATNEKLFF
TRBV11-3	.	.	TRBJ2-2	TGTGCCAGCAGCCCCGGACAGGCGGGGACCGGGGAGCTGTTTTTT	CASSPGQAGTGELFF
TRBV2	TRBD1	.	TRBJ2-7	TGTGCCAGCGGACAGGGGGACTTCTACGAGCAGTACTTC	CASGQGDFYEQYF
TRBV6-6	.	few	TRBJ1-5	TGTGCCAGCAGTGGCGGGTTTGGCAATCAGCCCCAGCATTTT	CASSGGFGNQPQHF
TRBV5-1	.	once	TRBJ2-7	TGCGCCAGCAGCTTGGGCCTTGGGGGCGCGGAATACGAGCAGTACTTC	CASSLGLGGAEYEQYF
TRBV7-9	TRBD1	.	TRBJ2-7	TGTGCCAGCAGCGGGACAGGATACGAGCAGTACTTC	CASSGTGYEQYF
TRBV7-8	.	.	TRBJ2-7	TGTGCCAGCAGCTTAATGGAAGGACTAACGTCCTACGAGCAGTACTTC	CASSLMEGLTSYEQYF
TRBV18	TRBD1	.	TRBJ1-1	TGTGCCAGCTCACCCTCCGGGACAGGTCCCGAAGCTTTCTTT	CASSPSGTGPEAFF
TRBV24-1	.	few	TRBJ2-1	TGTGCCACCCGCCGAGGGAATGAGCAGTTCTTC	CATRRGNEQFF
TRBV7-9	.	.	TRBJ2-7	TGTGCCAGCTTGTCGACAGGTACCCCCTACGAGCAGTACTTC	CASLSTGTPYEQYF